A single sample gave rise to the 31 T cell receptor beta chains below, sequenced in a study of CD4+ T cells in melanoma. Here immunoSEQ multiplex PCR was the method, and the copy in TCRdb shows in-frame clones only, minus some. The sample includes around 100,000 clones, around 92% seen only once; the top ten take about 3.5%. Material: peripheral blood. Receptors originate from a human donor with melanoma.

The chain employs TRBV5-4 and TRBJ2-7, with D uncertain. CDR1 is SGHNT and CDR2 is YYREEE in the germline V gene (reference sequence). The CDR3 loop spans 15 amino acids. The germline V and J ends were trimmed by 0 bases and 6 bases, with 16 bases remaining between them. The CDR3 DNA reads TGTGCCAGCAGCTTGGGTAGTATCAGTTTCGCCGAGCAGTACTTC. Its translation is CASSLGSISFAEQYF.

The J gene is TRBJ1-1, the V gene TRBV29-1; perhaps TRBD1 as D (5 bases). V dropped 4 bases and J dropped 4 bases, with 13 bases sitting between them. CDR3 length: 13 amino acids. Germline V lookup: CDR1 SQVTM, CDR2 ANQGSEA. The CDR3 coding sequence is TGCAGCGTTGTTTTCGGGGGGATCACTGAAGCTTTCTTT. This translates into CSVVFGGITEAFF.

The CDR3: CASSVLGGNYNEQFF. In DNA, the CDR3 is TGTGCCAGCAGCGTCCTAGGCGGGAACTACAATGAGCAGTTCTTC. The chain combines TRBV2 with TRBJ2-1; possibly TRBD2 for D (6 bases). Germline CDR1 SNHLY, CDR2 FYNNEI. The V end was cut by 6 bases, the J end by 3 bases, with 15 bases between. The CDR3 has 15 amino acids.

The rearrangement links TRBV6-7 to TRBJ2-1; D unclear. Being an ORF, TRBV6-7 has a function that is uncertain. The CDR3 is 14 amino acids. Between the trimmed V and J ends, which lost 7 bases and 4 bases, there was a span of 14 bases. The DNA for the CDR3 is TGTGCCAGCACCAGGACCACGGATTACAATGAGCAGTTCTTC. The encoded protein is CASTRTTDYNEQFF.

The CDR3 loop reads CASSQRQNSPLHF. CDR3 DNA sequence: TGTGCCAGCAGCCAACGTCAGAATTCACCCCTCCACTTT. The chain is built from TRBV13 and TRBJ1-6; D ambiguous. CDR1 is PRHDT and CDR2 is FYEKMQ in the germline V gene (reference sequence). V was pared by 5 bases and J by 7 bases, with 9 bases between. CDR3 length: 13 residues.

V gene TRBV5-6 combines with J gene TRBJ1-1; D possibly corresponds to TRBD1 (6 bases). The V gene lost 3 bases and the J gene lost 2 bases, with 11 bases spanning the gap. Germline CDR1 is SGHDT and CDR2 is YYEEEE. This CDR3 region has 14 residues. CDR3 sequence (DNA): TGTGCCAGCAGCTGGGGACACCTCAACACTGAAGCTTTCTTT. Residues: CASSWGHLNTEAFF.

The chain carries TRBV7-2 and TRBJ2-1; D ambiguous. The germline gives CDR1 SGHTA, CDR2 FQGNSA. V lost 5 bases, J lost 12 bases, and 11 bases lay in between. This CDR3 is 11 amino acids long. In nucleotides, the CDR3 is TGTGCCAGCAGCCTCCGGGCAGCGCAGTTCTTC. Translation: CASSLRAAQFF.

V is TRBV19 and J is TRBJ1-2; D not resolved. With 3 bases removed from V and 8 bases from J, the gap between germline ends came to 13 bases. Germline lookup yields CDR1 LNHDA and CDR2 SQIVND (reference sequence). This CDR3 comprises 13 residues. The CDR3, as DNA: TGTGCCAGTAGTATTGGGGTGGGTTACGGCTACACCTTC. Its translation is CASSIGVGYGYTF.

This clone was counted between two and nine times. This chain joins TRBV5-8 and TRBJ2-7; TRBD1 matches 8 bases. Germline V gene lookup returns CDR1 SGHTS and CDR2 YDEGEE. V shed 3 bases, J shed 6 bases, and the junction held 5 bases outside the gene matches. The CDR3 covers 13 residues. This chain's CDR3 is CASSSRTGREQYF. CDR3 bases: TGTGCCAGCAGCTCCAGGACAGGGCGCGAGCAGTACTTC.

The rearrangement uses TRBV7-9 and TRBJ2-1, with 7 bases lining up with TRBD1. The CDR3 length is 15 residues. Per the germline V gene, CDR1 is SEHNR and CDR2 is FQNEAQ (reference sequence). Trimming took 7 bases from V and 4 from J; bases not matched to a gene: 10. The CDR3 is CASTDRTEIYNEQFF. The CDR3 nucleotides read TGTGCCAGCACGGACAGGACAGAAATTTACAATGAGCAGTTCTTC.

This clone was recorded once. CDR3: CASSLLARAVREQFF. The CDR3 region has the DNA TGTGCCAGCAGTTTATTGGCCCGGGCGGTTCGTGAGCAGTTCTTC. The rearrangement joins TRBV28 to TRBJ2-1; D not resolved. This CDR3 has 15 amino acids. V lost 1 base, J lost 9 bases, and 16 bases lay in between. Germline V gene lookup returns CDR1 MDHEN and CDR2 SYDVKM.

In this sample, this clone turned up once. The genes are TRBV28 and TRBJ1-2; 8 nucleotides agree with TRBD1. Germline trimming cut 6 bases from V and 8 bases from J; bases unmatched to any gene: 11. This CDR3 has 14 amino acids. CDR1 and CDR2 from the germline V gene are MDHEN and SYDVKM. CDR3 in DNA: TGTGCCAGCAGAAAGAATACAGGGGGAAGAGGCTACACCTTC. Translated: CASRKNTGGRGYTF.

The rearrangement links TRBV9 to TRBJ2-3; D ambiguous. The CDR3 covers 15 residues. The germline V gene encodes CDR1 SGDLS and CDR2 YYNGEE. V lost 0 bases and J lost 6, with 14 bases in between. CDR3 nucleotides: TGTGCCAGCAGCGTAGACGCCAGTCTTCGCGATACGCAGTATTTT. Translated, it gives CASSVDASLRDTQYF.

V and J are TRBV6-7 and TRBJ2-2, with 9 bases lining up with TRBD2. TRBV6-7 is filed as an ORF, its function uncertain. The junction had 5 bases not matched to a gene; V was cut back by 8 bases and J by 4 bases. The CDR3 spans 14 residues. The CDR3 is CASVAGAITGELFF. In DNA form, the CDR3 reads TGTGCCAGCGTAGCGGGAGCTATCACCGGGGAGCTGTTTTTT.

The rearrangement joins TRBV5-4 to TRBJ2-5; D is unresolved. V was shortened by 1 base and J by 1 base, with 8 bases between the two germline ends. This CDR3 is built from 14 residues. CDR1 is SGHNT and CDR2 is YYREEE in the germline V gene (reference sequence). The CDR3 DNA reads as TGTGCCAGCAGCTTGCCCCCATTCCAAGAGACCCAGTACTTC. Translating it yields CASSLPPFQETQYF.

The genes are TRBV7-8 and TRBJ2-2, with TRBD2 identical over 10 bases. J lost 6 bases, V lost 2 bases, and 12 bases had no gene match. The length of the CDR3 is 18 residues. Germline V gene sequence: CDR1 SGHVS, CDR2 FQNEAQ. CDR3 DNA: TGTGCCAGCAGCTTAAATAGTTTAAGCGGGAGGGCCGCCGGGGAGCTGTTTTTT. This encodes CASSLNSLSGRAAGELFF.

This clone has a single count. The CDR3 DNA reads TGCGCCAGCAGCTCCACAGTGGAAAACACCATATATTTT. It encodes CASSSTVENTIYF. The V call is TRBV5-1, the J call TRBJ1-3; D remains ambiguous. CDR1 and CDR2 from the germline V gene are SGHRS and YFSETQ. V was shortened by 3 bases and J by 6 bases, with 10 bases between the two germline ends. This CDR3 comprises 13 residues.

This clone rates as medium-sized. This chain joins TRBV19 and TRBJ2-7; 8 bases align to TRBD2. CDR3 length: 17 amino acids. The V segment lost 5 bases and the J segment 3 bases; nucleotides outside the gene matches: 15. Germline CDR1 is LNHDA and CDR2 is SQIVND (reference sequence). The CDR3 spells CASSPDPGREVVYEQYF. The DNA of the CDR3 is TGTGCCAGTAGTCCCGACCCGGGGCGGGAGGTAGTCTACGAGCAGTACTTC.

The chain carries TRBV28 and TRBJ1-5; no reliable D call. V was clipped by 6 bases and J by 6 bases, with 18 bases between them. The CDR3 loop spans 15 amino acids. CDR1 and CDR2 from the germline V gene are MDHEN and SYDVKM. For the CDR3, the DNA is TGTGCCAGCAGCCTGACCAGACTCGGAAGTCAGCCCCAGCATTTT. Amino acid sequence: CASSLTRLGSQPQHF.

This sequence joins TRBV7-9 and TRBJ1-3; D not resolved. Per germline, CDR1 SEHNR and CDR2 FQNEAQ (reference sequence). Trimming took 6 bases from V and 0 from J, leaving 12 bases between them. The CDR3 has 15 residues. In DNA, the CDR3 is TGTGCCAGCAGACCCACTTCAGGCTCTGGAAACACCATATATTTT. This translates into CASRPTSGSGNTIYF.

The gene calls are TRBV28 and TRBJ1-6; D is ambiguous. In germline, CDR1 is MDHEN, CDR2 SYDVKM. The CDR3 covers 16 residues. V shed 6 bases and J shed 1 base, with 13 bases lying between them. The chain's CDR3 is CASRLGGESYNSPLHF. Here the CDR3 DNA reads TGTGCCAGCAGACTAGGCGGTGAGTCCTATAATTCACCCCTCCACTTT.

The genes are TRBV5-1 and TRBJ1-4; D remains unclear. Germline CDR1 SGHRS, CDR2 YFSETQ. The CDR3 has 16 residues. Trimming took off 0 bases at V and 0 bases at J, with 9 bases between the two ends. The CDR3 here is CASSLAAGATNEKLFF. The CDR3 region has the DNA TGCGCCAGCAGCTTGGCCGCAGGTGCAACTAATGAAAAACTGTTTTTT.

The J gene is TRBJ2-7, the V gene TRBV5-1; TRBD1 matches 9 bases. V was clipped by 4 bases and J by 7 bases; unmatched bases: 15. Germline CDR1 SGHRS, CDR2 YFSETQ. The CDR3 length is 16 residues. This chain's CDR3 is CASSPPGQGPFREQYF. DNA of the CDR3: TGCGCCAGCAGCCCACCGGGACAGGGCCCCTTTCGGGAGCAGTACTTC.

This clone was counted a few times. CDR3 in amino acids: CASSSQREGTSTDTQYF. CDR3 coding DNA: TGTGCCAGCAGTTCCCAGCGGGAGGGAACTAGCACAGATACGCAGTATTTT. This chain connects TRBV28 to TRBJ2-3; TRBD2 matches at 10 bases. Germline V gives CDR1 MDHEN, CDR2 SYDVKM. V lost 4 bases and J lost 0; bases outside the gene matches: 7. This CDR3 contains 17 residues.

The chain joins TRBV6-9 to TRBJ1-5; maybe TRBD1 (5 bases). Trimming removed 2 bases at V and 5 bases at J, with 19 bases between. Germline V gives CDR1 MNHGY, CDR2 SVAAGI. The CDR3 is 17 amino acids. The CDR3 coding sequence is TGTGCCAGCAGTTATGGGCGGGACCGGGTCAGGGATCAGCCCCAGCATTTT. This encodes CASSYGRDRVRDQPQHF.

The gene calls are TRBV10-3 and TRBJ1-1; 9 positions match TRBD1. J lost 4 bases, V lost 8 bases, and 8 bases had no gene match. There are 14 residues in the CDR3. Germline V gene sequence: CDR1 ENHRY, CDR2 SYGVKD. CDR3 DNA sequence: TGTGCCATCGAAAGGACAGGGGTGGGCACTGAAGCTTTCTTT. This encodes CAIERTGVGTEAFF.

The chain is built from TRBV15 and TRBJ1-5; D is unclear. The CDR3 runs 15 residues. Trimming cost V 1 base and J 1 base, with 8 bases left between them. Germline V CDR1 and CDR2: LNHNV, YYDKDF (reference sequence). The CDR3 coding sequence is TGTGCCACCAGCAGAGGGCAGCAAAGCAATCAGCCCCAGCATTTT. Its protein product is CATSRGQQSNQPQHF.

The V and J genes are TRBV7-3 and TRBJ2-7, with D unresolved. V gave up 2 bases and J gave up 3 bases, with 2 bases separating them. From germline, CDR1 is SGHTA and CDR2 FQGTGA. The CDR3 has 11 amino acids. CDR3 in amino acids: CASSLYYEQYF. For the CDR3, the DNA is TGTGCCAGCAGCTTATACTACGAGCAGTACTTC. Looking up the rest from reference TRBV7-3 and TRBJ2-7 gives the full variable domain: GAGVSQTPSNKVTEKGKYVELRCDPISGHTALYWYRQSLGQGPEFLIYFQGTGAADDSGLPNDRFFAVRPEGSVSTLKIQRTERGDSAVYLCASSLYYEQYFGPGTRLTVT.

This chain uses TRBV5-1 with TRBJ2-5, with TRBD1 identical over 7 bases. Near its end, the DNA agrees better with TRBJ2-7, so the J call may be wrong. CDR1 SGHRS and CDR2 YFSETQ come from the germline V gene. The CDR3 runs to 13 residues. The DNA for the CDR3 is TGCGCCAGCAGCACAGGGGACTCCTACGAGCAGTACTTC. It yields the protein CASSTGDSYEQYF.

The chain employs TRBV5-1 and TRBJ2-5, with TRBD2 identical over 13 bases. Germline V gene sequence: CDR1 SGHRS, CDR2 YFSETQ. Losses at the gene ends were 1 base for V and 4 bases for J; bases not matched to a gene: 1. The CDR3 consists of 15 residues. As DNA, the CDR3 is TGCGCCAGCAGCTTGTGGACTAGCGGGGGAGAGACCCAGTACTTC. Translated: CASSLWTSGGETQYF.

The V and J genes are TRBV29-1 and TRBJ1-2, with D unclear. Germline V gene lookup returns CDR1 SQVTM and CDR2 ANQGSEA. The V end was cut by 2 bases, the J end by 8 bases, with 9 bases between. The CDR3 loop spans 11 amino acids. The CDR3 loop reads CSVEWAEGYTF. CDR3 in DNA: TGCAGCGTTGAATGGGCCGAAGGCTACACCTTC.